Below, 13 T cell receptor beta chains from the same sample are listed, as sequenced in a study of response to subunit inactivated influenza vaccine. In TCRdb, the RT-PCR reads were re-called with MiXCR into one record per CDR3 protein. Here the sample spans roughly 500,000 distinct CDR3 sequences, about 25% being singletons. Material: CD4+ T cells sorted from PBMCs, obtained more than 4 days after vaccination. These receptors were taken from a man aged 50-60 years who received an inactivated influenza vaccine.

This chain uses TRBV10-3 with TRBJ1-4; 7 bases match TRBD1. V was clipped by 8 bases and J by 5 bases; unmatched bases: 5. CDR3 length: 13 residues. Germline-derived CDR1 and CDR2 are ENHRY and SYGVKD. This chain's CDR3 is CAISGGLNEKLFF. The DNA of the CDR3 is TGTGCCATCTCAGGGGGTTTGAATGAAAAACTGTTTTTT.

This clonotype was counted a few times. Here the CDR3 reads CASSFQRLAMKETQYF. The DNA for the CDR3 is TGTGCCAGCAGCTTCCAAAGACTAGCGATGAAGGAGACCCAGTACTTC. The chain uses TRBV7-2 and TRBJ2-5; 8 positions match TRBD2. Germline V gives CDR1 SGHTA, CDR2 FQGNSA. This CDR3 region has 16 residues. V trimming: 3 bases; J trimming: 5 bases; junction bases outside the gene matches: 11. The complete variable domain, with remaining parts taken from reference TRBV7-2 and TRBJ2-5, reads GAGVSQSPSNKVTEKGKDVELRCDPISGHTALYWYRQSLGQGLEFLIYFQGNSAPDKSGLPSDRFSAERTGGSVSTLTIQRTQQEDSAVYLCASSFQRLAMKETQYFGPGTRLLVL.

This clonotype has just one count. This chain joins TRBV11-2 and TRBJ2-7; D perhaps matches TRBD1 (5 bases). Trimming cost V 0 bases and J 6 bases, with 12 bases left between them. The CDR3 has 14 residues. Looked up from germline, CDR1 is SGHAT and CDR2 is FQNNGV. CDR3 in amino acids: CASSLEGRVAEQYF. The CDR3 nucleotides are TGTGCCAGCAGCTTAGAGGGCAGGGTGGCCGAGCAGTACTTC.

The chain joins TRBV12-3 or TRBV12-4 to TRBJ2-1; 8 bases align to TRBD2. The trim removed 7 bases at V and 10 bases at J, leaving 15 bases unmatched. The length of the CDR3 is 15 residues. Here the CDR3 reads CASNPGGAALFEQFF. The CDR3 region has the DNA TGTGCCAGCAACCCCGGGGGGGCCGCTCTTTTCGAGCAGTTCTTC.

This clonotype was observed a handful of times. V gene TRBV12-3 or TRBV12-4 combines with J gene TRBJ2-4, with no clear D. The CDR3 extends over 15 amino acids. Trimming left V 3 bases short and J 0 bases short, with 9 bases between. CDR3 protein: CASSLGNLAKNIQYF. For the CDR3, the DNA is TGTGCCAGCAGTTTGGGCAACTTAGCCAAAAACATTCAGTACTTC.

The J gene is TRBJ2-5, the V gene TRBV6-1; D gene uncertain. Per germline, CDR1 MNHNS and CDR2 SASEGT. This CDR3 comprises 13 residues. Trimming pared 3 bases from V and 2 bases from J, leaving 7 bases between. CDR3 nucleotides: TGTGCCAGCAGTGACGGTGGACAAGAGACCCAGTACTTC. Translated, it gives CASSDGGQETQYF.

This clonotype showed up just a few times. The V call is TRBV20-1, the J call TRBJ2-3; tentatively, D is TRBD2 (6 bases). Trimming left V 1 base short and J 4 bases short, with 12 bases between. Germline lookup yields CDR1 DFQATT and CDR2 SNEGSKA (reference sequence). This CDR3 has 14 residues. The CDR3 sequence is CSARVLGGADTQYF. The DNA of the CDR3 is TGCAGTGCTAGAGTTCTGGGAGGAGCAGATACGCAGTATTTT.

In nucleotides, the CDR3 is TGCAGTGCTAGAGGGGCTCAGGGAGCCTACGAGCAGTACTTC. Translating it yields CSARGAQGAYEQYF. V and J are TRBV20-1 and TRBJ2-7; D is tentatively TRBD1 or TRBD2 (5 bases each). Trimming cost V 1 base and J 2 bases, with 12 bases left between them. Germline V gives CDR1 DFQATT, CDR2 SNEGSKA (reference sequence). There are 14 residues in the CDR3.

This clonotype has just a few counts. This chain connects TRBV20-1 to TRBJ2-5; D possibly corresponds to TRBD2 (6 bases). V lost 2 bases, J lost 0 bases, and 10 bases lay in between. CDR1 and CDR2 (germline): DFQATT, SNEGSKA (reference sequence). The CDR3 covers 14 residues. CDR3 sequence: CSARRRGNQETQYF. Here the CDR3 DNA reads TGCAGTGCTAGACGACGGGGGAACCAAGAGACCCAGTACTTC.

This chain connects TRBV6-2 or TRBV6-3 to TRBJ2-1; TRBD2 aligns across 7 bases. There are 13 residues in the CDR3. The germline V gene has CDR1 MNHEY and CDR2 SVGEGT. Trimming removed 7 bases from V and 4 bases from J; junction bases left unmatched: 4. CDR3 loop: CASKRDEYNEQFF. For the CDR3, the DNA is TGTGCCAGCAAGCGGGACGAATACAATGAGCAGTTCTTC.

The V and J genes are TRBV5-6 and TRBJ1-1; the D is unclear. Germline values: CDR1 SGHDT, CDR2 YYEEEE. Trimming pared 4 bases from V and 3 bases from J, leaving 19 bases between. CDR3 size: 16 residues. In DNA form, the CDR3 reads TGTGCCAGCAGCCCACGCGTTCTCAGAGGTGACACTGAAGCTTTCTTT. Its protein is CASSPRVLRGDTEAFF.

V is TRBV4-2 and J is TRBJ2-7; D not resolved. This CDR3 comprises 15 residues. Trimming shortened V by 2 bases and J by 6 bases, and 17 bases separated the two germline ends. Germline lookup yields CDR1 LGHNA and CDR2 YNFKEQ. CDR3 nucleotides: TGTGCCAGCAGCCAACTACCCGACCTGGCGGCCGAGCAGTACTTC. Its protein is CASSQLPDLAAEQYF.

The chain couples TRBV5-8 to TRBJ2-5; no firm D call. The V and J ends lost 2 bases and 10 bases respectively, with 12 bases between them. The germline V gene encodes CDR1 SGHTS and CDR2 YDEGEE. This CDR3 is 12 amino acids long. The CDR3 protein is CASSFGRFSQYF. CDR3 nucleotides: TGTGCCAGCAGCTTCGGCCGGTTCAGCCAGTACTTC.